The 12 T cell receptor beta chains presented below share a single source sample, sequenced in a study of cytomegalovirus exposure and HLA in healthy donors. Use of 60 Vbeta and 13 Jbeta primers characterized the PCR. Data came from immunoSEQ multiplex PCR; TCRdb stores just in-frame clones and leaves some out. In the table there are fewer than 200,000 clones, about three quarters of which are singletons. The material sequenced was PBMCs. Receptors were obtained from a man younger than 35 in good health and CMV-seronegative.

V and J are TRBV9 and TRBJ1-4, with a weak D call TRBD1 (6 bases). The V and J ends lost 6 bases and 7 bases respectively, with 16 bases between them. The CDR3 is made up of 14 amino acids. Germline V lookup: CDR1 SGDLS, CDR2 YYNGEE. The CDR3 is CASNSRGEGEKLFF. The CDR3 region has the DNA TGTGCCAGCAACTCGAGGGGGGAGGGTGAAAAACTGTTTTTT.

This sequence joins TRBV5-1 and TRBJ2-5, with a tentative D call TRBD1 (5 bases). Germline V gene sequence: CDR1 SGHRS, CDR2 YFSETQ. This CDR3 has 14 residues. Trimming took 4 bases from V and 2 from J, leaving 12 bases between them. The CDR3, as DNA: TGCGCCAGCAGCACCCGACAGACTCAAGAGACCCAGTACTTC. It codes for CASSTRQTQETQYF.

The rearrangement joins TRBV19 to TRBJ2-1, with 7 bases lining up with TRBD2. V was clipped by 4 bases and J by 4 bases; unmatched bases: 10. The CDR3 totals 16 residues. CDR1 is LNHDA, CDR2 SQIVND, per germline (reference sequence). CDR3 protein: CASSTPSERDYNEQFF. The CDR3 DNA reads as TGTGCCAGTAGTACCCCTTCCGAGCGGGATTACAATGAGCAGTTCTTC.

The gene calls are TRBV11-3 and TRBJ1-1, with a weak D call TRBD1 (5 bases). V shed 0 bases and J shed 8 bases, with 10 bases lying between them. CDR3 length: 13 residues. The germline CDR1 and CDR2 sequences are SGHNT and YENEEA. The CDR3 is CASSLESQGEAFF. The CDR3 DNA reads TGTGCCAGCAGCTTAGAATCCCAGGGCGAAGCTTTCTTT.

The chain combines TRBV4-3 with TRBJ2-1, with 8 bases that match TRBD2. The CDR3 covers 21 residues. Trimming at V came to 8 bases and at J to 0 bases, leaving 24 bases not matched to a gene. The germline gives CDR1 LGHNA, CDR2 YSLEER. The CDR3 DNA reads TGCGCCAGCGCATTGCTCTCCCTGGGAGCGGGAGATTCCCCCTCCTACAATGAGCAGTTCTTC. Translated: CASALLSLGAGDSPSYNEQFF.

The V call is TRBV19, the J call TRBJ2-1; 8 bases agree with TRBD2. Trimming at V came to 6 bases and at J to 6 bases, leaving 4 bases not matched to a gene. The CDR3 has 13 amino acids. From germline, CDR1 is LNHDA and CDR2 SQIVND (reference sequence). The CDR3 loop is CASSHRGGNEQFF. In nucleotides, the CDR3 is TGTGCCAGTAGCCACCGGGGGGGCAATGAGCAGTTCTTC.

This chain joins TRBV28 and TRBJ1-5; tentative D call: TRBD1 (6 bases). This CDR3 has 13 residues. Trimming cost V 6 bases and J 7 bases, with 13 bases left between them. Germline CDR1 MDHEN, CDR2 SYDVKM. The CDR3 reads CASRQGLGQPQHF. CDR3 sequence (DNA): TGTGCCAGCAGACAGGGATTAGGGCAGCCCCAGCATTTT.

V and J are TRBV30 and TRBJ2-5; 12 bases fit TRBD1. Trimming at V came to 0 bases and at J to 5 bases, leaving 10 bases not matched to a gene. In germline, CDR1 is GTSNPN, CDR2 SVGIG (reference sequence). This CDR3 is 17 amino acids long. The CDR3, as DNA: TGTGCCTGGAGTGTACCCCCCGGGACAGGGGGCCGGGAGACCCAGTACTTC. This encodes CAWSVPPGTGGRETQYF.

This chain connects TRBV28 to TRBJ2-7; 7 positions match TRBD1. V was pared by 5 bases and J by 3 bases, with 4 bases of the junction left unmatched. The CDR3 is made up of 13 amino acids. Germline-derived CDR1 and CDR2 are MDHEN and SYDVKM. CDR3 in amino acids: CASSPGQDYEQYF. In nucleotides, the CDR3 is TGTGCCAGCAGTCCCGGACAGGACTACGAGCAGTACTTC.

As for this clone: This same CDR3 is encoded by further DNA sequences in the sample. V gene TRBV18 combines with J gene TRBJ2-7; 7 nucleotides line up with TRBD1. The V segment lost 3 bases and the J segment 4 bases; nucleotides outside the gene matches: 6. This CDR3 contains 14 residues. CDR1 and CDR2 from the germline V gene are KGHSH and LQKENI. The CDR3 DNA follows: TGTGCCAGCTCACCCCCCGGGACAGTATACGAGCAGTACTTC. Translated, it gives CASSPPGTVYEQYF.

The gene calls are TRBV6-6 and TRBJ2-2; the D gene is possibly TRBD2 (5 bases). This CDR3 contains 15 residues. Germline lookup yields CDR1 MNHNY and CDR2 SVGAGI (reference sequence). Trimming cost V 10 bases and J 4 bases, with 19 bases left between them. This chain's CDR3 is CATTTTYRGTGELFF. For the CDR3, the DNA is TGTGCCACCACCACGACGTATCGGGGCACCGGGGAGCTGTTTTTT.

This chain's CDR3 is CASRDQGGTEAFF. The CDR3 DNA follows: TGTGCCAGCAGAGATCAGGGGGGCACTGAAGCTTTCTTT. The rearrangement links TRBV14 to TRBJ1-1; 7 nucleotides agree with TRBD1. The germline gives CDR1 SGHDN, CDR2 FVKESK. V shed 6 bases and J 4 bases; nucleotides not matched to a gene: 5. The CDR3 is 13 amino acids.